This TCR beta chain was sequenced during a study of T cells after yellow fever vaccination. On the study more broadly: It was SMART-Seq v4 Ultra Low Input that prepared the fractions with low cell numbers.

Universal primer sites and UMIs were introduced during 5'RACE template-switching synthesis of TCR cDNA. TCRdb re-analysed the 5' RACE reads in MiXCR, keeping a single row per CDR3 protein. The sample has about 240,000 distinct CDR3 sequences, 6.9% seen once. This clonotype was seen repeatedly, ten times or more. The V end lost 1 base, the J end lost 3 bases, and 3 bases lay between the germline ends. Per the germline V gene, CDR1 is SGHDN and CDR2 is FVKESK. The CDR3 has 12 amino acids. The sequenced sample was CD4+ T cells sorted from PBMCs, obtained 15 days after the yellow fever booster vaccination. The gene calls are TRBV14 and TRBJ1-2; D unresolved. The receptor's source is a young man who received the YFV17D yellow fever vaccine. CDR3 in DNA: TGTGCCAGCAGCCAAGCCGACTATGGCTACACCTTC. Protein sequence: CASSQADYGYTF. The full variable domain, rest sourced from reference TRBV14 and TRBJ1-2, is EAGVTQFPSHSVIEKGQTVTLRCDPISGHDNLYWYRRVMGKEIKFLLHFVKESKQDESGMPNNRFLAERTGGTYSTLKVQPAELEDSGVYFCASSQADYGYTFGSGTRLTVV.